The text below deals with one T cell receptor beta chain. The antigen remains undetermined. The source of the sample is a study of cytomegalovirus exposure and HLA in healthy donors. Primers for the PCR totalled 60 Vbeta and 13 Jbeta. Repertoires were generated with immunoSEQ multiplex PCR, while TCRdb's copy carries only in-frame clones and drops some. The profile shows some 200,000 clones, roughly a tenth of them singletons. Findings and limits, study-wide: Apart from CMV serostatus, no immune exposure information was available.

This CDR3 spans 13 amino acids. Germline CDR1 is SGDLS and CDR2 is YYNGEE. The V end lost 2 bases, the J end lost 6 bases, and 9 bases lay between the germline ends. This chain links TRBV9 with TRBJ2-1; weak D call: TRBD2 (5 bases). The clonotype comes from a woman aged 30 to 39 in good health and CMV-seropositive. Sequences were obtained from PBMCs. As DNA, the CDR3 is TGTGCCAGCAGCGTGCTAGCCGGCAATGAGCAGTTCTTC. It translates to CASSVLAGNEQFF.